These T cell receptor beta chains were read from a single sample in a study of regulatory T cells in long-lasting Graves disease. TCRdb re-called the multiplex PCR reads with MiXCR, one entry per CDR3 protein. This table has approximately 350,000 distinct CDR3 sequences, roughly 12% appearing once. The sample also formed part of further work on T cells in Graves' hyperthyroidism and ophthalmopathy.

This sample comprised peripheral blood mononuclear cells (PBMCs), obtained at new diagnosis, from a patient treated with antithyroid drugs. Every receptor here comes from a woman under 30 with Graves disease. Both conserved end residues are part of each CDR3. The order of the fields is J gene, D gene, clone size, V gene, CDR3 DNA, CDR3 protein. A D gene is named only where the DNA matches it firmly. Only part of the rows carry a size: once, few, many, or a class if the clone is expanded.

j_gene: TRBJ1-1; d_gene: -; abundance: few; v_gene: TRBV19; CDR3nt: TGTGCCAGTAATAGGCCCGTCGGGACAAAGAAATTGAACACTGAAGCTTTCTTT; CDR3aa: CASNRPVGTKKLNTEAFF
j_gene: TRBJ1-6; d_gene: -; abundance: many; v_gene: TRBV27; CDR3nt: TGTGCCAGCAGGCAGGGGCGATCACCCCTCCACTTT; CDR3aa: CASRQGRSPLHF
j_gene: TRBJ2-7; d_gene: TRBD2; abundance: many; v_gene: TRBV18; CDR3nt: TGTGCCAGCTCTAGCCGGACTAGCGGGGGAATCTACGAGCAGTACTTC; CDR3aa: CASSSRTSGGIYEQYF
j_gene: TRBJ1-1; d_gene: -; abundance: many; v_gene: TRBV12-3/TRBV12-4; CDR3nt: TGTGCCAGCAGCCCTGGACACTCGAACACTGAAGCTTTCTTT; CDR3aa: CASSPGHSNTEAFF
j_gene: TRBJ1-1; d_gene: -; abundance: many; v_gene: TRBV6-1; CDR3nt: TGTGCCAGCAGTGCCTCAGGGGAGACGGCTGAAGCTTTCTTT; CDR3aa: CASSASGETAEAFF
j_gene: TRBJ1-5; d_gene: TRBD1; abundance: -; v_gene: TRBV19; CDR3nt: TGTGCCAGTAGTATGACAGGGGACAATCAGCCCCAGCATTTT; CDR3aa: CASSMTGDNQPQHF
j_gene: TRBJ2-2; d_gene: TRBD1; abundance: many; v_gene: TRBV28; CDR3nt: TGTGCCAGCAGTTTCGGCAGGGGGCTAGCAGACACCGGGGAGCTGTTTTTT; CDR3aa: CASSFGRGLADTGELFF
j_gene: TRBJ1-1; d_gene: -; abundance: many; v_gene: TRBV28; CDR3nt: TGTGCCAGCCAGGAGAACACTGAAGCTTTCTTT; CDR3aa: CASQENTEAFF
j_gene: TRBJ2-7; d_gene: TRBD2; abundance: many; v_gene: TRBV10-3; CDR3nt: TGTGCCATCAGTGAGGGGACTAGCGGGAGTGACGAGCAGTACTTC; CDR3aa: CAISEGTSGSDEQYF
j_gene: TRBJ1-2; d_gene: -; abundance: -; v_gene: TRBV30; CDR3nt: TGTGCCTGGACCCCAGGGCAATATGGCTACACCTTC; CDR3aa: CAWTPGQYGYTF
j_gene: TRBJ2-6; d_gene: -; abundance: many; v_gene: TRBV6-2/TRBV6-3; CDR3nt: TGTGCCAGCAGTGACGAAGCTGGGGCCAACGTCCTGACTTTC; CDR3aa: CASSDEAGANVLTF
j_gene: TRBJ1-1; d_gene: TRBD1; abundance: -; v_gene: TRBV11-2; CDR3nt: TGTGCCAGCAGCTTAGATGGGGCGTTCTGGGACAGAAAGGACGAAGCTTTCTTT; CDR3aa: CASSLDGAFWDRKDEAFF
j_gene: TRBJ2-5; d_gene: TRBD2; abundance: many; v_gene: TRBV7-3; CDR3nt: TGTGCCAGCAGCTTAATTGGGACTAGCGGGATCCAAGAGACCCAGTACTTC; CDR3aa: CASSLIGTSGIQETQYF
j_gene: TRBJ2-1; d_gene: -; abundance: many; v_gene: TRBV6-1; CDR3nt: TGTGCCAGCAAAGGGGACACCCTCGAGCAGTTCTTC; CDR3aa: CASKGDTLEQFF
j_gene: TRBJ2-7; d_gene: TRBD2; abundance: -; v_gene: TRBV4-3; CDR3nt: TGCGCCAGCAGCCCGACTAGCTCTTACGAGCAGTACTTC; CDR3aa: CASSPTSSYEQYF
j_gene: TRBJ1-2; d_gene: -; abundance: -; v_gene: TRBV19; CDR3nt: TGTGCCAGTAGTATAGATCAGGGCTATGGCTACACCTTC; CDR3aa: CASSIDQGYGYTF
j_gene: TRBJ2-1; d_gene: -; abundance: -; v_gene: TRBV7-3; CDR3nt: TGTGCCAGCAGCTTATGGGCGGGACGTAGACCCAATGAGCAGTTCTTC; CDR3aa: CASSLWAGRRPNEQFF
j_gene: TRBJ2-1; d_gene: -; abundance: few; v_gene: TRBV7-3; CDR3nt: TGTGCCAGCAGCCGCGCGGGGGCAGGGAGCTATGAGCAGTTCTTC; CDR3aa: CASSRAGAGSYEQFF
j_gene: TRBJ1-1; d_gene: -; abundance: many; v_gene: TRBV12-3/TRBV12-4; CDR3nt: TGTGCCAGCAGTCACAGGGAGACTGAAGCTTTCTTT; CDR3aa: CASSHRETEAFF
j_gene: TRBJ2-6; d_gene: -; abundance: -; v_gene: TRBV18; CDR3nt: TGTGCCAGCTCACCGTCCCGGGACATGTCTGGGGCCAACGTCCTGACTTTC; CDR3aa: CASSPSRDMSGANVLTF
j_gene: TRBJ2-1; d_gene: TRBD2; abundance: many; v_gene: TRBV3-1; CDR3nt: TGTGCCAGCAGCCAGGCGGGAGGCCGGGATGAGCAGTTCTTC; CDR3aa: CASSQAGGRDEQFF
j_gene: TRBJ1-3; d_gene: -; abundance: many; v_gene: TRBV6-2/TRBV6-3; CDR3nt: TGTGCCAGCAGTTACTCGCGGGGCTCTGGAAACACCATATATTTT; CDR3aa: CASSYSRGSGNTIYF
j_gene: TRBJ1-5; d_gene: -; abundance: many; v_gene: TRBV10-3; CDR3nt: TGTGCCATCAGTGAAGGGGGTAGAATCGGTCAGCCCCAGCATTTT; CDR3aa: CAISEGGRIGQPQHF
j_gene: TRBJ1-1; d_gene: -; abundance: many; v_gene: TRBV11-2; CDR3nt: TGTGCCAGCAGCCCCCGTTTGGGGCCGGAGACTGAAGCTTTCTTT; CDR3aa: CASSPRLGPETEAFF
j_gene: TRBJ2-6; d_gene: TRBD1; abundance: many; v_gene: TRBV20-1; CDR3nt: TGCAGTGCTAGGGGTGGTTCGGGACAGTACTCTGGGGCCAACGTCCTGACTTTC; CDR3aa: CSARGGSGQYSGANVLTF
j_gene: TRBJ1-1; d_gene: -; abundance: many; v_gene: TRBV6-2/TRBV6-3; CDR3nt: TGTGCCAGCAGTTATTCGAACACTGAAGCTTTCTTT; CDR3aa: CASSYSNTEAFF
j_gene: TRBJ1-5; d_gene: -; abundance: many; v_gene: TRBV6-1; CDR3nt: TGTGCCAGCAGAACTGACAGGCGCAATCAGCCCCAGCATTTT; CDR3aa: CASRTDRRNQPQHF
j_gene: TRBJ2-2; d_gene: TRBD2; abundance: -; v_gene: TRBV7-8; CDR3nt: TGTGCCAGCAGCTTCTTGGGTAGCGGGGGGGGGGTCGCGAACACCGGGGAGCTGTTTTTT; CDR3aa: CASSFLGSGGGVANTGELFF
j_gene: TRBJ1-5; d_gene: -; abundance: -; v_gene: TRBV19; CDR3nt: TGTGCCAGTAGTATAAGTTCGGACAATCAGCCCCAGCATTTT; CDR3aa: CASSISSDNQPQHF
j_gene: TRBJ2-2; d_gene: TRBD2; abundance: many; v_gene: TRBV5-1; CDR3nt: TGTGCCAGCAGCTTCCATCCTACCGTACTAGCGGGGGGGCCCACCGGGGAGCTGTTTTTT; CDR3aa: CASSFHPTVLAGGPTGELFF
j_gene: TRBJ2-7; d_gene: -; abundance: few; v_gene: TRBV29-1; CDR3nt: TGCAGCGTTGTCTTCGGGGCAGGCCCTAGTAACTACGAGCAGTACTTC; CDR3aa: CSVVFGAGPSNYEQYF
j_gene: TRBJ1-2; d_gene: -; abundance: once; v_gene: TRBV5-5; CDR3nt: TGTGCCAGCAGCTTGTGGGCAGGCAGCTCCTATGGCTACACCTTC; CDR3aa: CASSLWAGSSYGYTF
j_gene: TRBJ2-1; d_gene: -; abundance: -; v_gene: TRBV7-9; CDR3nt: TGTGCCAGCAGCTTAGCGCGGCCTCGCGGGGACGAGCAGTTCTTC; CDR3aa: CASSLARPRGDEQFF
j_gene: TRBJ2-7; d_gene: TRBD2; abundance: -; v_gene: TRBV28; CDR3nt: TGTGCCAGCAGTTTTCGTGTCGGGACTAGCGGGAGACGAGTTTACGAGCAGTACTTC; CDR3aa: CASSFRVGTSGRRVYEQYF
j_gene: TRBJ1-1; d_gene: -; abundance: many; v_gene: TRBV20-1; CDR3nt: TGCAGTGGGTTTGAAGCTTTCTTT; CDR3aa: CSGFEAFF
j_gene: TRBJ2-7; d_gene: TRBD2; abundance: many; v_gene: TRBV2; CDR3nt: TGTGCCAGCAGGGACGAATCTAGCGGGACTTACTCCTACGAGCAGTACTTC; CDR3aa: CASRDESSGTYSYEQYF
j_gene: TRBJ1-1; d_gene: -; abundance: few; v_gene: TRBV15; CDR3nt: TGTGCCACCAGCAGACAACAGGGTTTCAACACTGAAGCTTTCTTT; CDR3aa: CATSRQQGFNTEAFF
j_gene: TRBJ2-7; d_gene: -; abundance: many; v_gene: TRBV11-2; CDR3nt: TGTGCCAGCAGTTTTGGGGGTAACTACGAGCAGTACTTC; CDR3aa: CASSFGGNYEQYF
j_gene: TRBJ1-1; d_gene: TRBD1; abundance: many; v_gene: TRBV7-3; CDR3nt: TGTGCCAGCAGCTTGGACAGGGGACGGGCCTCTGAAGCTTTCTTT; CDR3aa: CASSLDRGRASEAFF
j_gene: TRBJ2-2; d_gene: TRBD1; abundance: few; v_gene: TRBV2; CDR3nt: TGTGCCAGCAGTACCCGGGACAGGCCGACCGGGGAGCTGTTTTTT; CDR3aa: CASSTRDRPTGELFF
j_gene: TRBJ2-2; d_gene: TRBD1; abundance: few; v_gene: TRBV4-1; CDR3nt: TGCGCCAGCAGCGGGCCACAGGGGGCGGAAACCGGGGAGCTGTTTTTT; CDR3aa: CASSGPQGAETGELFF
j_gene: TRBJ1-2; d_gene: -; abundance: -; v_gene: TRBV6-1; CDR3nt: TGTGCCAGCAGCCGGACGTTCGACGGCTACACCTTC; CDR3aa: CASSRTFDGYTF
j_gene: TRBJ2-3; d_gene: TRBD2; abundance: many; v_gene: TRBV29-1; CDR3nt: TGCAGCGTTTTTCTAGCGGGGCACACAGATACGCAGTATTTT; CDR3aa: CSVFLAGHTDTQYF
j_gene: TRBJ2-5; d_gene: -; abundance: many; v_gene: TRBV27; CDR3nt: TGTGCCAGCAGTTTAAATACTCCTCCTCGGGAGACCCAGTACTTC; CDR3aa: CASSLNTPPRETQYF
j_gene: TRBJ2-1; d_gene: -; abundance: many; v_gene: TRBV30; CDR3nt: TGTGCCTGGGCGGGGAGCTCCTACAATGAGCAGTTCTTC; CDR3aa: CAWAGSSYNEQFF
j_gene: TRBJ1-4; d_gene: TRBD1; abundance: -; v_gene: TRBV5-6; CDR3nt: TGTGCCAGCAGCTTGGACAGGGGGCTTACTAATGAAAAACTGTTTTTT; CDR3aa: CASSLDRGLTNEKLFF
j_gene: TRBJ2-7; d_gene: -; abundance: many; v_gene: TRBV5-5; CDR3nt: TGTGCCAGCAGCTTGAGGTTTTTTGTTGCCGACGAGCAGTACTTC; CDR3aa: CASSLRFFVADEQYF
j_gene: TRBJ1-5; d_gene: -; abundance: many; v_gene: TRBV6-1; CDR3nt: TGTGCCAGCAGTGCACGGGGTGGTAATCAGCCCCAGCATTTT; CDR3aa: CASSARGGNQPQHF
j_gene: TRBJ2-2; d_gene: TRBD1; abundance: -; v_gene: TRBV11-2; CDR3nt: TGTGCCAGCACCCACCCCCGGGACAGGGTTACCGGGGAGCTGTTTTTT; CDR3aa: CASTHPRDRVTGELFF
j_gene: TRBJ2-5; d_gene: -; abundance: many; v_gene: TRBV3-2; CDR3nt: TGTGCCAGCAGCCCCAGATCGGGGTTGGCGAAGACCCAGTACTTC; CDR3aa: CASSPRSGLAKTQYF
j_gene: TRBJ1-2; d_gene: -; abundance: many; v_gene: TRBV5-1; CDR3nt: TGCGCCAGCAGCTTGACCGACGAGCAGGGCTACACCTTC; CDR3aa: CASSLTDEQGYTF
j_gene: TRBJ2-1; d_gene: TRBD2; abundance: many; v_gene: TRBV6-5; CDR3nt: TGTGCCAGCAGTTATCTAGCGGGAGGGGTATACAATGAGCAGTTCTTC; CDR3aa: CASSYLAGGVYNEQFF
j_gene: TRBJ2-1; d_gene: TRBD2; abundance: many; v_gene: TRBV5-1; CDR3nt: TGCGCCAGTGTACAGACTAGCGGATACAATGAGCAGTTCTTC; CDR3aa: CASVQTSGYNEQFF
j_gene: TRBJ2-2; d_gene: -; abundance: many; v_gene: TRBV4-2; CDR3nt: TGTGCCAGCAGCCAAGTTGGCCGCTTTGGGATGGGGACCGGGGAGCTGTTTTTT; CDR3aa: CASSQVGRFGMGTGELFF
j_gene: TRBJ2-1; d_gene: TRBD2; abundance: many; v_gene: TRBV20-1; CDR3nt: TGCAGTGCTTTTAACCGGGACTACTCCTACAATGAGCAGTTCTTC; CDR3aa: CSAFNRDYSYNEQFF
j_gene: TRBJ1-1; d_gene: -; abundance: -; v_gene: TRBV13; CDR3nt: TGTGCCAGCAGCGTCGGGACCGTGCCCACTGAAGCTTTCTTT; CDR3aa: CASSVGTVPTEAFF
j_gene: TRBJ1-4; d_gene: TRBD1; abundance: many; v_gene: TRBV11-2; CDR3nt: TGTGCCAGCAGCCAGGGACAGGGAGTTGAAAAACTGTTTTTT; CDR3aa: CASSQGQGVEKLFF